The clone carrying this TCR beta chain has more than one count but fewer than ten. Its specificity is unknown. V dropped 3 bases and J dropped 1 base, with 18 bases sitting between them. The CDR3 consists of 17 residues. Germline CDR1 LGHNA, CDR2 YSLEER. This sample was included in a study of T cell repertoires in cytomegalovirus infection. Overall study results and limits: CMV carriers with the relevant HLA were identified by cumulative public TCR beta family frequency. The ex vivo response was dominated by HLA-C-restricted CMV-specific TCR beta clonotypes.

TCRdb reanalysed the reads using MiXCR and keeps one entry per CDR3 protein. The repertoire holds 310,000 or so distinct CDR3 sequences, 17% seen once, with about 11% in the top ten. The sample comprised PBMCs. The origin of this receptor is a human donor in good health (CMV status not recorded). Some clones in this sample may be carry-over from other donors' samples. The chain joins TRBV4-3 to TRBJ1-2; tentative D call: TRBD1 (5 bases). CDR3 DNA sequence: TGCGCCAGCAGCCAGGCTGGAGGGACGGACTATAACTATGGCTACACCTTC. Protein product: CASSQAGGTDYNYGYTF.